The 29 T cell receptor beta chains in this list originate from one sample, sequenced in a study of blood T cell repertoires in COVID-19. Data came from immunoSEQ multiplex PCR; TCRdb stores just in-frame clones and leaves some out. The sample yields over 100,000 clones, about 85% seen once. The material sequenced was peripheral blood. The receptors originated from a man of 80 years or more with acute or convalescent COVID-19.

This clone came up a few times. This chain joins TRBV10-3 and TRBJ2-2; 11 bases fit TRBD1. The germline CDR1 and CDR2 sequences are ENHRY and SYGVKD. V was clipped by 6 bases and J by 7 bases; unmatched bases: 10. The CDR3 extends over 16 amino acids. This CDR3 reads CAIRPRTGGKIGELFF. In DNA, the CDR3 is TGTGCCATCAGGCCCCGGACAGGGGGCAAAATCGGGGAGCTGTTTTTT.

This sequence joins TRBV5-1 and TRBJ2-7; 8 bases agree with TRBD1. Germline CDR1 and CDR2: SGHRS and YFSETQ. V lost 4 bases and J lost 4; bases outside the gene matches: 10. There are 15 residues in the CDR3. CDR3 in DNA: TGCGCCAGCAGCCGAGGGGGACAGGATATTTACGAGCAGTACTTC. It codes for CASSRGGQDIYEQYF.

The chain links TRBV5-1 to TRBJ2-7; 7 bases align to TRBD2. V lost 6 bases, J lost 7 bases, and 13 bases stayed unmatched. Germline V gives CDR1 SGHRS, CDR2 YFSETQ. The CDR3 loop spans 14 amino acids. CDR3 sequence (DNA): TGCGCCAGCACCGGAGCGGGAAGGCCGGGGGAGCAGTACTTC. This gives the protein CASTGAGRPGEQYF.

This chain links TRBV7-2 with TRBJ2-1; D ambiguous. The CDR3 spans 12 residues. The V gene lost 5 bases and the J gene lost 7 bases, with 9 bases spanning the gap. The germline CDR1 and CDR2 sequences are SGHTA and FQGNSA. Written as DNA, the CDR3 is TGTGCCAGCAGCCGATACCAGAATGAGCAGTTCTTC. Translation: CASSRYQNEQFF.

The chain couples TRBV30 to TRBJ1-2; D might be TRBD1 (6 bases). V was trimmed by 1 base and J by 8 bases, leaving 17 bases between them. The CDR3 has 14 residues. CDR1 is GTSNPN, CDR2 SVGIG, per germline (reference sequence). The CDR3: CAWSGGGSMGGYTF. CDR3 DNA: TGTGCCTGGAGTGGAGGGGGAAGTATGGGAGGCTACACCTTC.

J is TRBJ2-5 and V is TRBV7-2; D is ambiguous. Trimming took off 3 bases at V and 2 bases at J, with 10 bases between the two ends. Germline CDR1 and CDR2: SGHTA and FQGNSA. The CDR3 contains 14 residues. CDR3 DNA sequence: TGTGCCAGCAGCTTTTTGACTGTACAAGAGACCCAGTACTTC. This codes for CASSFLTVQETQYF.

The rearrangement joins TRBV20-1 to TRBJ1-4; maybe TRBD1 (6 bases). The CDR3 runs to 13 residues. Between the trimmed V and J ends, which lost 3 bases and 4 bases, there was a span of 9 bases. CDR1 and CDR2 from the germline V gene are DFQATT and SNEGSKA (reference sequence). CDR3 in amino acids: CSASKGVNEKLFF. The DNA for the CDR3 is TGCAGTGCTAGTAAGGGGGTTAATGAAAAACTGTTTTTT.

V gene TRBV6-6 combines with J gene TRBJ2-5; 8 bases are shared with TRBD2. In germline, CDR1 is MNHNY, CDR2 SVGAGI (reference sequence). This CDR3 contains 14 residues. J lost 5 bases, V lost 4 bases, and 6 bases had no gene match. CDR3 residues: CASSSGLDFETQYF. The CDR3 bases are TGTGCCAGCAGTTCGGGACTAGACTTTGAGACCCAGTACTTC.

A few counts support this clone. The chain joins TRBV5-4 to TRBJ2-5; 8 bases are shared with TRBD2. Looked up from germline, CDR1 is SGHNT and CDR2 is YYREEE (reference sequence). The CDR3 contains 15 residues. J was trimmed by 5 bases and V by 1 base; bases with no gene match: 7. The CDR3 nucleotides read TGTGCCAGCAGCTTGCGCGGGGGGTACGGGGAGACCCAGTACTTC. This codes for CASSLRGGYGETQYF.

This clone was seen a handful of times. The CDR3 loop reads CASSQAPGTSTGELFF. The CDR3 DNA is TGTGCCAGCAGCCAGGCTCCCGGGACTTCCACCGGGGAGCTGTTTTTT. This sequence joins TRBV3-1 (or the pseudogene TRBV3-2) and TRBJ2-2; maybe TRBD2 (6 bases). The CDR3 length is 16 residues. Trimming cost V 3 bases and J 4 bases, with 15 bases left between them. CDR1 is LGHDT, CDR2 YNNKEL, per germline (reference sequence).

This clone has more than one count but fewer than ten. The rearrangement uses TRBV24-1 and TRBJ2-5, with D hard to call. The CDR3 sequence is 14 residues long. Trimming removed 0 bases from V and 3 bases from J, with 7 bases in between. The germline V gene has CDR1 KGHDR and CDR2 SFDVKD. CDR3 in amino acids: CATSDLAREETQYF. In DNA form, the CDR3 reads TGTGCCACCAGTGATTTGGCCCGAGAAGAGACCCAGTACTTC.

V and J are TRBV7-9 and TRBJ2-3, with 11 bases matching TRBD2. This CDR3 has 16 residues. Germline CDR1 is SEHNR and CDR2 is FQNEAQ (reference sequence). Germline trimming cut 3 bases from V and 6 bases from J; bases unmatched to any gene: 8. For the CDR3, the DNA is TGTGCCAGCAGCTTGTCGGGACTAGCGGCAAGGGATACGCAGTATTTT. Its translation: CASSLSGLAARDTQYF.

The rearrangement uses TRBV18 and TRBJ2-7; 11 positions match TRBD1. This CDR3 is built from 16 residues. The germline gives CDR1 KGHSH, CDR2 LQKENI. The junction had 6 bases not matched to a gene; V was cut back by 0 bases and J by 5 bases. The CDR3 DNA reads as TGTGCCAGCTCACCACCTCCGGGACAGGGGGGCCACGAGCAGTACTTC. This gives the protein CASSPPPGQGGHEQYF.

V gene TRBV3-1 (or the pseudogene TRBV3-2) combines with J gene TRBJ2-2; D not certain. The CDR3 loop spans 15 amino acids. Trimming removed 1 base at V and 3 bases at J, with 9 bases between. Germline assignment: CDR1 LGHDT and CDR2 YNNKEL (reference sequence). The CDR3 reads CASSQATTYTGELFF. CDR3 bases: TGTGCCAGCAGCCAAGCAACTACCTACACCGGGGAGCTGTTTTTT.

This sequence joins TRBV5-4 and TRBJ2-7; 16 bases agree with TRBD2. The junction had 11 bases not matched to a gene; V was cut back by 4 bases and J by 4 bases. The CDR3 has 18 residues. CDR1 and CDR2 from the germline V gene are SGHNT and YYREEE (reference sequence). This CDR3 reads CASSLGLAGGTSRYEQYF. The CDR3 nucleotides read TGTGCCAGCAGCCTGGGACTAGCGGGGGGGACGAGCAGGTACGAGCAGTACTTC. The whole variable domain, remainder taken from reference TRBV5-4 and TRBJ2-7, is ETGVTQSPTHLIKTRGQQVTLRCSSQSGHNTVSWYQQALGQGPQFIFQYYREEENGRGNFPPRFSGLQFPNYSSELNVNALELDDSALYLCASSLGLAGGTSRYEQYFGPGTRLTVT.

V usage is TRBV3-1 (or the pseudogene TRBV3-2) and J usage is TRBJ1-2; D possibly corresponds to TRBD1 (5 bases). This CDR3 has 15 amino acids. Germline loops: CDR1 LGHDT, CDR2 YNNKEL (reference sequence). With 4 bases removed from V and 3 bases from J, the gap between germline ends came to 15 bases. CDR3 sequence (DNA): TGTGCCAGCAGCCCCAGTACCCCGGGGGACTATGGCTACACCTTC. Protein product: CASSPSTPGDYGYTF.

The CDR3 bases are TGTGCCAGCAGCGTGCAGGGGGCGCCTAATGAAAAACTGTTTTTT. Protein sequence: CASSVQGAPNEKLFF. This chain uses TRBV7-2 with TRBJ1-4, with 8 bases fitting TRBD1. CDR3 length: 15 amino acids. Germline-derived CDR1 and CDR2 are SGHTA and FQGNSA. Germline trimming cut 5 bases from V and 3 bases from J; bases unmatched to any gene: 5.

The genes are TRBV12-3 or TRBV12-4 and TRBJ1-2; the D gene is possibly TRBD1 (6 bases). The CDR3 has 13 amino acids. V was cut by 5 bases and J by 2 bases, with 9 bases left in between. The CDR3 coding sequence is TGTGCCAGCAGTGTTCAGGGGAACTATGGCTACACCTTC. This codes for CASSVQGNYGYTF.

V gene TRBV7-9 combines with J gene TRBJ2-7; 10 nucleotides align to TRBD1. Germline V gene data show CDR1 as SEHNR and CDR2 as FQNEAQ (reference sequence). The CDR3 length is 19 residues. V trimming: 3 bases; J trimming: 4 bases; junction bases outside the gene matches: 18. CDR3 DNA: TGTGCCAGCAGCTTTATGCCTGGGACAGGGGCCTCCCGCGTTTACGAGCAGTACTTC. Encoded protein: CASSFMPGTGASRVYEQYF.

This rearrangement joins TRBV6-6 to TRBJ1-1; D might be TRBD1 (6 bases). Per the germline V gene, CDR1 is MNHNY and CDR2 is SVGAGI (reference sequence). The CDR3 is 14 amino acids. The V end was cut by 4 bases, the J end by 1 base, with 10 bases between. In nucleotides, the CDR3 is TGTGCCAGCAGTTTGACAGGAGGGAACACTGAAGCTTTCTTT. Its translation is CASSLTGGNTEAFF.

The chain is built from TRBV15 and TRBJ1-5; D is undetermined. The CDR3 extends over 15 amino acids. The germline V gene encodes CDR1 LNHNV and CDR2 YYDKDF (reference sequence). Trimming stripped 0 bases from V and 15 bases from J, with 21 bases between. CDR3 bases: TGTGCCACCAGCAGAGATCTTCTTGTGGCTGCCGCAACGCATTTT. Translation: CATSRDLLVAAATHF.

The chain recombines TRBV28 with TRBJ2-7, with 7 bases identical to TRBD1. The V segment lost 3 bases and the J segment 6 bases; nucleotides outside the gene matches: 8. The CDR3 spans 14 residues. Per the germline V gene, CDR1 is MDHEN and CDR2 is SYDVKM. Written as DNA, the CDR3 is TGTGCCAGCAGTTTCCGAGACAGGGTAACCGAGCAGTACTTC. The encoded protein is CASSFRDRVTEQYF.

The rearrangement links TRBV5-1 to TRBJ1-2; a possible D gene is TRBD1 (5 bases). The V and J ends lost 0 bases and 6 bases respectively, with 18 bases between them. The germline V gene encodes CDR1 SGHRS and CDR2 YFSETQ. The CDR3 has 16 amino acids. The DNA of the CDR3 is TGCGCCAGCAGCTTGGAAGTGGGATTCGGGGGTGATGGCTACACCTTC. This translates into CASSLEVGFGGDGYTF.

The rearrangement links TRBV10-2 to TRBJ2-7, with 12 bases that match TRBD2. CDR1 and CDR2 from the germline V gene are WSHSY and SAAADI. This CDR3 spans 18 amino acids. V lost 0 bases, J lost 4 bases, and 10 bases stayed unmatched. In DNA form, the CDR3 reads TGCGCCAGCAGTGAGTCGATTAGGACTAGCGGGGAGATGTACGAGCAGTACTTC. Protein: CASSESIRTSGEMYEQYF.

The CDR3 sequence is CASSKPGQGTYEQYF. The DNA of the CDR3 is TGTGCCAGCAGTAAACCGGGACAGGGGACCTACGAGCAGTACTTC. The gene calls are TRBV28 and TRBJ2-7; 10 positions match TRBD1. Germline V gives CDR1 MDHEN, CDR2 SYDVKM. V gave up 5 bases and J gave up 2 bases; unmatched junction bases: 6. The CDR3 totals 15 residues.

This clone was counted a single time. The rearrangement joins TRBV6-1 to TRBJ1-2; D uncertain. This CDR3 region has 15 residues. Trimming left V 1 base short and J 4 bases short, with 13 bases between. Germline assignment: CDR1 MNHNS and CDR2 SASEGT. Here the CDR3 DNA reads TGTGCCAGCAGTGAAGTGGGTGGGAGCGGCTATGGCTACACCTTC. It translates to CASSEVGGSGYGYTF.

The rearrangement joins TRBV10-3 to TRBJ1-1, with no clear D. There are 15 residues in the CDR3. Germline assignment: CDR1 ENHRY and CDR2 SYGVKD. The V and J ends lost 4 bases and 1 base respectively, with 13 bases between them. CDR3 coding DNA: TGTGCCATCAGTGGGACCGGGAGTAAGAACACTGAAGCTTTCTTT. It specifies CAISGTGSKNTEAFF.

V gene TRBV5-5 combines with J gene TRBJ1-4, with TRBD1 as a possible D gene (5 bases). Trimming shortened V by 2 bases and J by 8 bases, and 10 bases separated the two germline ends. The CDR3 extends over 13 amino acids. Germline lookup yields CDR1 SGHKS and CDR2 YYEKEE (reference sequence). The CDR3 DNA follows: TGTGCCAGCAGCTTTACGGGGGAGGAAAAACTGTTTTTT. Translation: CASSFTGEEKLFF.

The rearrangement uses TRBV19 and TRBJ1-2; TRBD1 is a possible D gene (6 bases). The length of the CDR3 is 15 residues. The ends were cut back, 5 bases at V and 2 bases at J, with 15 bases in the middle. Germline lookup yields CDR1 LNHDA and CDR2 SQIVND (reference sequence). In nucleotides, the CDR3 is TGTGCCAGTAGTCCAGGGGCCAAAATGAACTATGGCTACACCTTC. It translates to CASSPGAKMNYGYTF.